The next 30 T cell receptor beta chains were all read from a single sample in a study of cytomegalovirus exposure and HLA in healthy donors. Amplification used 60 Vbeta primers and 13 Jbeta primers. The data were produced by immunoSEQ multiplex PCR, yet TCRdb's version contains in-frame clones alone and is incomplete. Of roughly 240,000 clones in the sample, more than 75% are singletons; the top ten hold 5.4%. Specimen: PBMCs. The receptors shown here come from a woman between 35 and 50 years old in good health and CMV-seropositive.

This clone appeared a single time. The chain is built from TRBV5-1 and TRBJ2-1, with D perhaps matching TRBD2 (7 bases). This CDR3 comprises 16 residues. CDR1 and CDR2 (germline): SGHRS, YFSETQ. With 4 bases removed from V and 0 bases from J, the gap between germline ends came to 14 bases. In DNA form, the CDR3 reads TGCGCCAGCAGCGCCAGGGGCGGGAGCTCCTACAATGAGCAGTTCTTC. Protein product: CASSARGGSSYNEQFF.

This sequence joins TRBV4-3 and TRBJ2-2; D may be TRBD1 (6 bases). V lost 0 bases and J 5 bases, leaving 13 bases between the germline ends. CDR1 and CDR2 (germline): LGHNA, YSLEER. The CDR3 spans 16 residues. CDR3 DNA sequence: TGCGCCAGCAGCCAAGATTACAGGGCCGGGACCGGGGAGCTGTTTTTT. Translation gives CASSQDYRAGTGELFF.

This sequence joins TRBV5-4 and TRBJ2-3; 8 bases line up with TRBD2. This CDR3 region has 15 residues. The J segment lost 2 bases and the V segment lost 3 bases, leaving 5 bases of the junction unmatched. Germline CDR1 is SGHNT and CDR2 is YYREEE (reference sequence). The CDR3 DNA sequence: TGTGCCAGCAGCTGGCTAGCGGGTTTCACAGATACGCAGTATTTT. Amino acid sequence: CASSWLAGFTDTQYF.

The chain combines TRBV4-3 with TRBJ1-3; D might be TRBD1 (6 bases). Germline V gene lookup returns CDR1 LGHNA and CDR2 YSLEER. V was shortened by 4 bases and J by 4 bases, with 14 bases between the two germline ends. This CDR3 comprises 15 residues. The CDR3 DNA follows: TGCGCCAGCAGCCCCGAGGGGGTTCAAGGAAACACCATATATTTT. It codes for CASSPEGVQGNTIYF.

Concerning this clone itself: The sample holds other DNA sequences that translate to the same CDR3. J is TRBJ2-3 and V is TRBV5-1; weak D call: TRBD1 (6 bases). Trimming removed 0 bases at V and 5 bases at J, with 7 bases between. CDR3 size: 13 residues. Germline-derived CDR1 and CDR2 are SGHRS and YFSETQ. The CDR3 nucleotides are TGCGCCAGCAGCTTGGAAGGGGGAGATACGCAGTATTTT. Translating it yields CASSLEGGDTQYF.

This chain uses TRBV6-1 with TRBJ2-3, with unresolved D. The CDR3 has 12 residues. Germline V CDR1 and CDR2: MNHNS, SASEGT. V was pared by 7 bases and J by 8 bases, with 13 bases between. This chain's CDR3 is CASTTSRVTQYF. CDR3 bases: TGTGCCAGCACCACAAGCCGGGTTACGCAGTATTTT.

The V gene is TRBV30, the J gene TRBJ1-6, with D possibly matching TRBD1 (5 bases). The germline gives CDR1 GTSNPN, CDR2 SVGIG (reference sequence). Trimming cost V 5 bases and J 10 bases, with 15 bases left between them. There are 13 residues in the CDR3. The CDR3 spells CAWQEFGGSPLHF. CDR3 DNA: TGTGCCTGGCAGGAGTTCGGGGGATCACCCCTCCACTTT. Together with reference TRBV30 and TRBJ1-6, the CDR3 gives the full variable domain: SQTIHQWPATLVQPVGSPLSLECTVEGTSNPNLYWYRQAAGRGLQLLFYSVGIGQISSEVPQNLSASRPQDRQFILSSKKLLLSDSGFYLCAWQEFGGSPLHFGNGTRLTVT.

The chain employs TRBV7-7 and TRBJ2-3; 8 nucleotides line up with TRBD2. The CDR3 sequence is 14 residues long. The V segment lost 6 bases and the J segment 6 bases; nucleotides outside the gene matches: 8. Germline V gene lookup returns CDR1 SSHAT and CDR2 FNYEAQ (reference sequence). The CDR3 DNA is TGTGCCAGCAGTCCCGGACTAGCAGGGGATACGCAGTATTTT. Protein sequence: CASSPGLAGDTQYF.

This chain uses TRBV11-2 with TRBJ2-7; tentative D call: TRBD1 (5 bases). With 5 bases removed from V and 0 bases from J, the gap between germline ends came to 17 bases. The germline V gene has CDR1 SGHAT and CDR2 FQNNGV. The CDR3 covers 16 residues. The CDR3 region is CASSDVFRGNSYEQYF. The CDR3 coding sequence is TGTGCCAGCAGCGACGTCTTTAGGGGAAACTCCTACGAGCAGTACTTC.

The chain uses TRBV7-9 and TRBJ2-3, with 8 positions matching TRBD1. The CDR3 spans 16 residues. The germline V gene has CDR1 SEHNR and CDR2 FQNEAQ (reference sequence). The J segment lost 3 bases and the V segment lost 1 base, leaving 6 bases of the junction unmatched. This CDR3 reads CASSLGAGGATDTQYF. CDR3 nucleotide sequence: TGTGCCAGCAGCTTAGGAGCAGGGGGCGCGACAGATACGCAGTATTTT.

The genes are TRBV5-4 and TRBJ1-4; D not resolved. Germline V lookup: CDR1 SGHNT, CDR2 YYREEE (reference sequence). CDR3 size: 12 residues. Trimming shortened V by 4 bases and J by 9 bases, and 10 bases separated the two germline ends. CDR3 coding DNA: TGTGCCAGCAGCCTATTTGGTAAAAAACTGTTTTTT. Its protein product is CASSLFGKKLFF.

The chain uses TRBV18 and TRBJ1-6, with TRBD1 matching 9 bases. Looked up from germline, CDR1 is KGHSH and CDR2 is LQKENI. V trimming: 6 bases; J trimming: 11 bases; junction bases outside the gene matches: 11. This CDR3 comprises 15 residues. The CDR3 coding sequence is TGTGCCAGCTCCCTTGGACAGGGGTCACTGACACCCCTCCACTTT. Amino acid sequence: CASSLGQGSLTPLHF.

The chain recombines TRBV9 with TRBJ2-1, with 14 bases identical to TRBD2. CDR3 size: 18 residues. Germline V gene data show CDR1 as SGDLS and CDR2 as YYNGEE. V trimming: 3 bases; J trimming: 7 bases; junction bases outside the gene matches: 12. In DNA form, the CDR3 reads TGTGCCAGCAGCGGACCGACTAGCGGGAGGGAAGTCGGAAATGAGCAGTTCTTC. Translation: CASSGPTSGREVGNEQFF.

The chain couples TRBV30 to TRBJ2-7, with D possibly TRBD2 on 7 matching bases. Trimming pared 1 base from V and 3 bases from J, leaving 10 bases between. The CDR3 covers 13 residues. The germline V gene has CDR1 GTSNPN and CDR2 SVGIG (reference sequence). The DNA of the CDR3 is TGTGCCTGGAGTGCGGGGGGCAACTACGAGCAGTACTTC. Protein product: CAWSAGGNYEQYF.

V gene TRBV7-3 combines with J gene TRBJ1-1, with D perhaps TRBD1 (5 bases). Deletions cut 2 bases from V and 0 bases from J, with 7 bases between. Germline CDR1 SGHTA, CDR2 FQGTGA. CDR3 length: 14 amino acids. Here the CDR3 reads CASSLGRVNTEAFF. CDR3 sequence (DNA): TGTGCCAGCAGCTTAGGCAGGGTGAACACTGAAGCTTTCTTT.

Only one count was recorded for this clone. This chain links TRBV25-1 with TRBJ1-4; 7 bases line up with TRBD1. Trimming at V came to 5 bases and at J to 4 bases, leaving 7 bases not matched to a gene. CDR1 and CDR2 (germline): MGHDK, SYGVNS. This CDR3 is built from 15 residues. The CDR3 here is CASSSRDSFNEKLFF. The DNA of the CDR3 is TGTGCCAGCAGTTCGCGGGACAGCTTTAATGAAAAACTGTTTTTT.

This clone appeared a single time. The chain has TRBV6-6 and TRBJ1-4; D possibly corresponds to TRBD1 (6 bases). Trimming took off 5 bases at V and 10 bases at J, with 17 bases between the two ends. The CDR3 sequence is 14 residues long. CDR1 MNHNY and CDR2 SVGAGI come from the germline V gene (reference sequence). The CDR3, as DNA: TGTGCCAGCAGTAACCGGGACACCACGGGAAAACTGTTTTTT. It yields the protein CASSNRDTTGKLFF.

The chain joins TRBV25-1 to TRBJ2-2; TRBD1 matches 10 bases. Germline CDR1 reads MGHDK; CDR2 reads SYGVNS. With V trimmed by 4 bases and J by 2 bases, 10 bases remained unmatched. CDR3 length: 18 amino acids. The CDR3 is CASSGSYDRGQNTGELFF. CDR3 bases: TGTGCCAGCAGTGGGTCCTATGACAGGGGGCAAAACACCGGGGAGCTGTTTTTT.

This clone was found once. The V gene is TRBV11-2, the J gene TRBJ2-3, with a weak D call TRBD2 (6 bases). Germline V lookup: CDR1 SGHAT, CDR2 FQNNGV. With 1 base removed from V and 1 base from J, the gap between germline ends came to 12 bases. CDR3 length equals 16 residues. This CDR3 is CASSLAGVAGTDTQYF. The CDR3 nucleotides read TGTGCCAGCAGCTTAGCGGGGGTTGCTGGCACAGATACGCAGTATTTT.

The V and J genes are TRBV9 and TRBJ2-3, with TRBD2 matching over 9 bases. This CDR3 is built from 16 residues. V lost 2 bases to trimming and J lost 4 bases; unmatched junction nucleotides: 8. In germline, CDR1 is SGDLS, CDR2 YYNGEE. CDR3 in DNA: TGTGCCAGCAGCGTCACTAGCGGGCGGCGCCCAGATACGCAGTATTTT. It encodes CASSVTSGRRPDTQYF.

This clone was observed a handful of times. V is TRBV9 and J is TRBJ1-3, with 9 bases identical to TRBD1. CDR1 SGDLS and CDR2 YYNGEE come from the germline V gene. V was clipped by 4 bases and J by 7 bases; unmatched bases: 6. The CDR3 spans 14 residues. This CDR3 reads CASSLGTGPNTIYF. As DNA, the CDR3 is TGTGCCAGCAGCCTCGGGACAGGGCCGAACACCATATATTTT.

The V gene is TRBV5-6, the J gene TRBJ2-5, with D possibly TRBD1 on 7 matching bases. With 1 base removed from V and 5 bases from J, the gap between germline ends came to 15 bases. The germline V gene encodes CDR1 SGHDT and CDR2 YYEEEE. The CDR3 totals 15 residues. CDR3 sequence (DNA): TGTGCCAGCAGCTTGTACAGGGGAGGTGGGGAGACCCAGTACTTC. It specifies CASSLYRGGGETQYF.

V usage is TRBV19 and J usage is TRBJ2-7, with D perhaps TRBD2 (5 bases). Per the germline V gene, CDR1 is LNHDA and CDR2 is SQIVND (reference sequence). Trimming took 7 bases from V and 3 from J, leaving 16 bases between them. This CDR3 has 14 residues. Here the CDR3 reads CASNSPGESYEQYF. The CDR3 nucleotides are TGTGCCAGTAACAGTCCCGGGGAGAGCTACGAGCAGTACTTC.

This chain links TRBV11-2 with TRBJ1-4; D possibly corresponds to TRBD1 (6 bases). The germline CDR1 and CDR2 sequences are SGHAT and FQNNGV. V shed 1 base and J shed 8 bases, with 17 bases lying between them. The length of the CDR3 is 16 residues. The CDR3 nucleotides are TGTGCCAGCAGCTTAGGTCAACAGGGCAAAGGGGAAAAACTGTTTTTT. Encoded protein: CASSLGQQGKGEKLFF.

This clone was recorded a few times. The V call is TRBV7-8, the J call TRBJ1-3, with TRBD1 as a possible D gene (5 bases). V lost 3 bases, J lost 4 bases, and 19 bases lay in between. The germline V gene has CDR1 SGHVS and CDR2 FQNEAQ. The CDR3 runs to 17 residues. The CDR3 region has the DNA TGTGCCAGCAGCTTGGACCAAATCGGGCAGGGAGGAAACACCATATATTTT. It is translated as CASSLDQIGQGGNTIYF.

This clone has a single count. The genes are TRBV30 and TRBJ2-5, with 7 bases that match TRBD1. The tail of the sequence fits TRBJ2-7 better, so the J call may be wrong. The CDR3 length is 13 residues. CDR1 is GTSNPN, CDR2 SVGIG, per germline (reference sequence). The CDR3 loop is CALTLDRTYEQYF. The DNA of the CDR3 is TGTGCCTTAACCCTGGACAGGACCTACGAGCAGTACTTC.

This clone was observed a handful of times. For the CDR3, the DNA is TGTGCCAGCTCACAAACAGGGGACTATGGCTACACCTTC. Encoded protein: CASSQTGDYGYTF. The chain combines TRBV18 with TRBJ1-2, with 7 bases matching TRBD1. V was pared by 4 bases and J by 3 bases, with 2 bases of the junction left unmatched. The CDR3 sequence is 13 residues long. Germline V gene sequence: CDR1 KGHSH, CDR2 LQKENI.

This chain uses TRBV6-1 with TRBJ1-4; 7 bases are a match to TRBD1. J lost 6 bases, V lost 6 bases, and 4 bases had no gene match. The CDR3 runs to 13 residues. Germline CDR1 reads MNHNS; CDR2 reads SASEGT. The CDR3 loop reads CASSRDRDEKLFF. CDR3 coding DNA: TGTGCCAGCAGCCGCGACAGGGATGAAAAACTGTTTTTT.

V and J are TRBV30 and TRBJ2-1; 7 nucleotides align to TRBD1. The germline gives CDR1 GTSNPN, CDR2 SVGIG (reference sequence). The V and J ends lost 0 bases and 12 bases, in that order; junction bases with no gene match: 14. The CDR3 length is 15 residues. The CDR3 DNA reads TGTGCCTGGAGTGTCCGGGACAGTGCGAGTTTTGGGCAGTTCTTC. Protein: CAWSVRDSASFGQFF.

The CDR3 coding sequence is TGTGCCAGCAGCTTAGGGGGAGGGACGCCGGCTCTTTTCTTT. Amino acids: CASSLGGGTPALFF. The chain uses TRBV11-3 and TRBJ1-1, with D possibly being TRBD1 (5 bases). The V and J ends lost 1 base and 13 bases respectively, with 19 bases between them. Per germline, CDR1 SGHNT and CDR2 YENEEA. This CDR3 has 14 amino acids.